The rows below give T cell receptor beta chains drawn from one sample of a study of CD8 T cells in ankylosing spondylitis. TCRdb re-analysed the 5' RACE reads in MiXCR, keeping a single row per CDR3 protein. The sample records some 150,000 distinct CDR3 sequences, roughly 44% being singletons. Input material: synovial fluid, either unsorted or a sorted T cell fraction (not recorded which). The receptors stem from a male donor with ankylosing spondylitis. Each CDR3 is given with its conserved first and last residue. A D gene is named only where the DNA matches it firmly. A clone size is listed for some rows: how often the clone was seen (once, few, many), or a class if it is expanded.

cdr3_aa cdr3_nt d_call clone_size j_call v_call
CASSWDTGNTIYF TGCGCCAGCAGCTGGGACACTGGAAACACCATATATTTT NA NA TRBJ1-3 TRBV5-1
CASSTTPNYGYTF TGTGCCAGCAGCACGACACCTAACTATGGCTACACCTTC NA many TRBJ1-2 TRBV12-3/TRBV12-4
CATSRGQGVYEQYF TGTGCCACCAGCAGAGGACAGGGGGTATACGAGCAGTACTTC TRBD1 NA TRBJ2-7 TRBV15
CASSQVFTASYEQYF TGCGCCAGCAGCCAAGTGTTTACAGCTAGCTACGAGCAGTACTTC NA few TRBJ2-7 TRBV4-1
CASSPRPGPGELFF TGTGCCAGCAGTCCCCGCCCAGGGCCCGGGGAGCTGTTTTTT NA few TRBJ2-2 TRBV27
CASSPIGNFYGYTF TGTGCCAGCAGTCCCATCGGGAATTTCTATGGCTACACCTTC NA few TRBJ1-2 TRBV6-2/TRBV6-3
CASSKEVAAYRMWEQFF TGTGCCAGCAGCAAAGAGGTGGCGGCCTATCGCATGTGGGAGCAGTTCTTC NA NA TRBJ2-1 TRBV4-2
CASSSTGVGYTF TGTGCCAGCAGTTCGACAGGGGTCGGCTACACCTTC TRBD1 NA TRBJ1-2 TRBV28
CSAGTYNEQFF TGCAGCGCAGGGACCTACAATGAGCAGTTCTTC NA NA TRBJ2-1 TRBV29-1
CASSGSKGVGDTQYF TGTGCCAGCAGTGGATCTAAGGGGGTTGGAGATACGCAGTATTTT NA few TRBJ2-3 TRBV28
CAWTTGTGGGYTF TGTGCCTGGACCACCGGGACAGGCGGTGGCTACACCTTC TRBD1 NA TRBJ1-2 TRBV30
CASSQGLKNTGELFF TGCGCCAGCAGCCAAGGACTGAAAAACACCGGGGAGCTGTTTTTT NA many TRBJ2-2 TRBV4-3
CASSQSPGGFTEAFF TGTGCCAGCAGTCAATCCCCGGGGGGGTTCACTGAAGCTTTCTTT NA NA TRBJ1-1 TRBV27
CASSPKGLAGGLVTNTGELFF TGTGCCAGCAGTCCCAAGGGACTAGCGGGAGGGCTAGTTACGAACACCGGGGAGCTGTTTTTT TRBD2 few TRBJ2-2 TRBV6-2/TRBV6-3
CASVGTDYTEAFF TGTGCCAGCGTTGGGACAGACTACACTGAAGCTTTCTTT TRBD1 NA TRBJ1-1 TRBV5-5
CASSAGTGNEKLFF TGTGCCAGCAGCGCCGGTACAGGGAACGAAAAACTGTTTTTT NA once TRBJ1-4 TRBV2
CASNSWGLGTSGSWDPYNEQFF TGTGCCAGCAATTCCTGGGGCCTAGGGACTAGCGGGAGTTGGGACCCCTACAATGAGCAGTTCTTC TRBD2 few TRBJ2-1 TRBV6-2/TRBV6-3
CASSQISGRIVNEQFF TGTGCCAGCAGCCAAATTAGCGGGAGGATTGTAAATGAGCAGTTCTTC TRBD2 NA TRBJ2-1 TRBV3-1
CASRIDRVEAFF TGTGCCAGCAGGATCGACAGGGTTGAAGCTTTCTTT TRBD1 many TRBJ1-1 TRBV12-3/TRBV12-4
CASSDDSLGEQYF TGTGCCAGCAGCGACGACAGCCTGGGCGAGCAGTACTTC NA few TRBJ2-7 TRBV9
CSARDPDRVHEQYF TGCAGTGCTAGGGATCCGGACAGGGTCCACGAGCAGTACTTC TRBD1 NA TRBJ2-7 TRBV20-1
CASSQDRAGYNSPLHF TGCGCCAGCAGCCAAGATCGGGCAGGATATAATTCACCCCTCCACTTT NA NA TRBJ1-6 TRBV4-1
CASSPSGASYNEQFF TGTGCCAGCAGTCCTAGCGGGGCATCCTACAATGAGCAGTTCTTC TRBD2 few TRBJ2-1 TRBV6-4
CASSQDAGGGANVLTF TGTGCCAGCAGCCAAGACGCGGGGGGAGGGGCCAACGTCCTGACTTTC TRBD2 many TRBJ2-6 TRBV4-2
CASSHGSGSGANVLTF TGTGCCAGCAGCCATGGGTCCGGCTCTGGGGCCAACGTCCTGACTTTC NA many TRBJ2-6 TRBV3-1
CASSFSPSPLHF TGTGCCAGCAGCTTTAGCCCTTCACCCCTCCACTTT NA NA TRBJ1-6 TRBV7-9
CSADTVEAFF TGCAGCGCTGACACGGTTGAAGCTTTCTTT NA NA TRBJ1-1 TRBV29-1
CASSLGRVRTLNTEAFF TGTGCCAGCAGTTTGGGCAGGGTCAGAACCTTGAACACTGAAGCTTTCTTT NA few TRBJ1-1 TRBV12-3/TRBV12-4
CASHLQDRVAYEQYF TGTGCCAGCCATCTCCAGGACAGGGTTGCGTACGAGCAGTACTTC TRBD1 NA TRBJ2-7 TRBV6-2/TRBV6-3
CASSRGLAGEAGELFF TGCGCCAGCAGCAGAGGACTAGCGGGGGAGGCCGGGGAGCTGTTTTTT TRBD2 few TRBJ2-2 TRBV4-1
CASSHLGRRPYEQYF TGCGCCAGCAGCCACTTGGGACGGAGACCCTACGAGCAGTACTTC NA few TRBJ2-7 TRBV5-1
CASSDSTSGSGELFF TGTGCCAGCAGTGACTCGACTAGCGGGAGCGGGGAGCTGTTTTTT TRBD2 few TRBJ2-2 TRBV6-4
CASSSTGGLPYEQYF TGTGCCAGCAGCTCTACAGGGGGCTTACCCTACGAGCAGTACTTC TRBD1 NA TRBJ2-7 TRBV11-2
CAGGQFTEAFF TGTGCCGGAGGACAATTTACTGAAGCTTTCTTT NA NA TRBJ1-1 TRBV19
CASRGDFYGYTF TGTGCCAGCAGAGGAGATTTCTATGGCTACACCTTC NA NA TRBJ1-2 TRBV25-1
CASSLYREANYGYTF TGCGCCAGCAGCCTCTACAGGGAAGCTAACTATGGCTACACCTTC NA few TRBJ1-2 TRBV4-1
CASSPRTGNQPQHF TGTGCCAGCAGTCCCCGGACAGGCAATCAGCCCCAGCATTTT NA NA TRBJ1-5 TRBV6-1
CASSTRLGQGVSYGYTF TGCGCCAGCAGCACCCGATTGGGACAGGGCGTTTCCTATGGCTACACCTTC TRBD1 few TRBJ1-2 TRBV4-3
CASRQGAQIEQYF TGTGCCAGCAGGCAGGGGGCCCAAATTGAGCAGTACTTC TRBD1 NA TRBJ2-7 TRBV2
CAISEGLRAWGPYTDTQYF TGTGCCATCAGTGAGGGTTTGAGGGCGTGGGGACCCTACACAGATACGCAGTATTTT NA NA TRBJ2-3 TRBV10-3
CASSQVARGRLYEQYF TGTGCCAGCAGCCAAGTCGCCAGGGGACGACTCTACGAGCAGTACTTC NA NA TRBJ2-7 TRBV4-2
CATSDSPSGSQPDTQYF TGTGCCACCAGTGATTCGCCTAGCGGGAGTCAACCAGATACGCAGTATTTT TRBD2 few TRBJ2-3 TRBV24-1
CASRLTSGYYNEQFF TGTGCCAGCAGGCTCACTAGCGGATACTACAATGAGCAGTTCTTC TRBD2 NA TRBJ2-1 TRBV28
CASSFSGGMNTEAFF TGTGCCAGCAGCTTTAGCGGCGGGATGAACACTGAAGCTTTCTTT NA NA TRBJ1-1 TRBV7-2
CASSYTGDEQYF TGTGCCAGCAGTTACACAGGCGACGAGCAGTACTTC NA many TRBJ2-7 TRBV6-6
CSAPTGGNEQFF TGCAGTGCTCCGACAGGGGGTAATGAGCAGTTCTTC TRBD1 NA TRBJ2-1 TRBV20-1
CASSYVPGTTDTQYF TGTGCCAGCAGTTACGTGCCCGGGACCACAGATACGCAGTATTTT NA NA TRBJ2-3 TRBV6-8
CASLGPSGGYTF TGTGCCAGCCTCGGGCCCTCGGGTGGCTACACCTTC NA NA TRBJ1-2 TRBV19
CASSYSDPYFGQPQHF TGTGCCAGCAGTTACTCGGACCCCTACTTTGGTCAGCCCCAGCATTTT NA few TRBJ1-5 TRBV6-2/TRBV6-3
CASSRFRTGSTDTQYF TGCGCCAGCAGCCGGTTTCGGACAGGGAGCACAGATACGCAGTATTTT TRBD1 few TRBJ2-3 TRBV4-1